The next 5 T cell receptor beta chains were all read from a single sample in a study of cytomegalovirus exposure and HLA in healthy donors. With 60 Vbeta and 13 Jbeta primers, the PCR was carried out. The repertoire was sequenced with immunoSEQ multiplex PCR; TCRdb's copy has only in-frame clones and lacks some. The sample includes around 130,000 clones, about three fifths of them seen just once. The sample was PBMCs. These receptors were obtained from a woman aged 40 to 50 in good health and CMV-seropositive.

For this clone: The identical CDR3 is also encoded by other nucleotide sequences in the sample. V gene TRBV27 combines with J gene TRBJ2-1; 10 nucleotides line up with TRBD2. Germline V gene sequence: CDR1 MNHEY, CDR2 SMNVEV (reference sequence). The CDR3 length is 16 residues. V trimming: 4 bases; J trimming: 0 bases; junction bases outside the gene matches: 3. The CDR3 sequence is CASSSSSGSSYNEQFF. CDR3 nucleotide sequence: TGTGCCAGCAGTTCATCTAGCGGGAGCTCCTACAATGAGCAGTTCTTC.

The table lists this clone with a few counts. This chain links TRBV28 with TRBJ2-6; perhaps TRBD2 as D (5 bases). The V gene lost 1 base and the J gene lost 3 bases, with 10 bases spanning the gap. The CDR3 runs 16 residues. Germline loops: CDR1 MDHEN, CDR2 SYDVKM. In DNA, the CDR3 is TGTGCCAGCAGTTTATTCGGGGTAGGTGGGGCCAACGTCCTGACTTTC. Encoded protein: CASSLFGVGGANVLTF. Drawing the rest from reference TRBV28 and TRBJ2-6, the complete variable domain is DVKVTQSSRYLVKRTGEKVFLECVQDMDHENMFWYRQDPGLGLRLIYFSYDVKMKEKGDIPEGYSVSREKKERFSLILESASTNQTSMYLCASSLFGVGGANVLTFGAGSRLTVL.

The V call is TRBV15, the J call TRBJ1-5; 8 bases are a match to TRBD1. Trimming removed 9 bases from V and 4 bases from J; junction bases left unmatched: 8. The CDR3 length is 14 residues. Germline assignment: CDR1 LNHNV and CDR2 YYDKDF (reference sequence). The CDR3 loop reads CATDRGNGNQPQHF. As DNA, the CDR3 is TGTGCCACTGACAGGGGAAATGGTAATCAGCCCCAGCATTTT. Using reference TRBV15 and TRBJ1-5 for the parts outside the CDR3, the full variable domain is DAMVIQNPRYQVTQFGKPVTLSCSQTLNHNVMYWYQQKSSQAPKLLFHYYDKDFNNEADTPDNFQSRRPNTSFCFLDIRSPGLGDTAMYLCATDRGNGNQPQHFGDGTRLSIL.

The J gene is TRBJ1-1, the V gene TRBV10-3; D is ambiguous. V was clipped by 10 bases and J by 4 bases, with 13 bases between them. Germline CDR1 ENHRY, CDR2 SYGVKD. This CDR3 is 12 amino acids long. CDR3 nucleotides: TGTGCCACCGAGACCTCGGGCACTGAAGCTTTCTTT. As protein: CATETSGTEAFF.

The chain links TRBV7-8 to TRBJ1-1; 9 bases align to TRBD1. V shed 1 base, J shed 3 bases, and the junction held 9 bases outside the gene matches. From germline, CDR1 is SGHVS and CDR2 FQNEAQ. The CDR3 sequence is 17 residues long. The CDR3 protein is CASSLVGTGLGHTEAFF. CDR3 sequence (DNA): TGTGCCAGCAGCTTAGTCGGGACAGGGTTGGGCCACACTGAAGCTTTCTTT.